This T cell receptor (beta chain) was sequenced during a study of T cells in Graves' hyperthyroidism and ophthalmopathy. General study findings and limits: Among clonotypes expanded in thyroid above 0.001, most were also found in blood.

The table lists this clonotype with many counts. The antigen remains undetermined. PBMCs were derived from roughly 10 ml fresh peripheral blood. It was RNA transcripts that yielded the amplified TCR beta CDR3 regions. During a first-round RT-PCR of the TCR CDR3, the HTBI primer set was used. TCRdb reprocessed the multiplex PCR reads with MiXCR, giving one entry per CDR3 protein. This table has around 300,000 distinct CDR3 sequences, 13% appearing once. Per the germline V gene, CDR1 is SGDLS and CDR2 is YYNGEE. V was trimmed by 0 bases and J by 4 bases, leaving 14 bases between them. The CDR3 has 17 amino acids.

The specimen was blood. The chain has TRBV9 and TRBJ2-6; D possibly corresponds to TRBD1 (5 bases). The receptor was derived from a woman aged 25 to 39 with Graves' hyperthyroidism that later progressed to Graves' ophthalmopathy. The CDR3 region is CASSVAGGAAGANVLTF. The CDR3 nucleotides are TGTGCCAGCAGCGTAGCGGGTGGGGCTGCCGGGGCCAACGTCCTGACTTTC.